This TCR beta chain comes out of a study of blood T cell repertoires in COVID-19 (dated by TCRdb to the early 2020s). Concerning the study at large: Collaborator samples came from the United States, Italy and Spain and covered acute and convalescent phases of COVID-19. Where available, HLA class I and class II types were taken from metadata supplied by the sample provider and were not determined by assay-based typing. The samples were drawn from the first 160 participants of the ongoing ImmuneRACE study and from some 1,300 subjects provided by 6 global collaborators. The sample metadata nearly always contained a de-identified subject ID, COVID-19 status, age in years and sex. The repertoires were made available in a free public database intended to serve as a resource for research on the immune response to SARS-CoV-2. The material from the prospective study consisted of cDNA or gDNA derived from T cells, B-cell-depleted T cells, or PBMCs. Subjects who had been exposed to COVID-19, were actively infected with it, or had recovered from it provided the deeply sampled blood TCRbeta repertoires that made up the dataset.

TCRbeta CDR3 regions were amplified from genomic DNA using the immunoSEQ Assay, a bias-controlled multiplex PCR. The study's processing was this. The number of nucleated cells in each sample was estimated from the amplification of reference gene primers within the assay. To quantify the absolute abundance of each unique TCRbeta CDR3 rearrangement, sequence reads were collapsed and filtered. For each sample, productive Simpson clonality was calculated as the square root of Simpson's diversity index over productive rearrangements. This is the immuneACCESS table as TCRdb keeps it, with only in-frame sequences that have V and J called. A part of the clones is gone; compared with another copy, unresolved V genes explain less than half, and the rest is unexplained. From that table come the V and J calls and clone size; the DNA was used to work out D and trimming. This sample comprises 30,000 to 40,000 clones, 80% to 90% of them detected only once. Approximately 5.7% of the sample belongs to the ten largest clones.

The collaborating institutions used their own protocols to collect whole blood in K2EDTA tubes. For TCRbeta analysis, collaborators shipped samples in one of three forms: frozen whole blood, isolated PBMCs, or DNA extracted from either of those sample types. CDR1 and CDR2 were assigned from the germline V gene (reference sequence) as LNHNV and YYDKDF. After removal of 1 base from V and 4 bases from J, the junction retains 5 bases not matched to a gene. Inclusive of the bounding cysteine and phenylalanine, the CDR3 is 15 residues long. Solely the CDR3 DNA is kept, with 45 bases framed from the first base. Turning to this clone: Its antigen specificity is not known. Qualities for individual bases were not recorded, and no much larger clone is one base off.

What the work shows at the level of the full study, not this receptor alone: The amount of clinical and demographic metadata varied by source and participant and was provided uncurated.

The origin of this receptor is a woman older than 75 with active or convalescent COVID-19. The specimen sequenced was peripheral blood. The V gene is TRBV15 and the J gene is TRBJ2-7, with TRBD2 matching 9 junction bases. The CDR3 protein is CATSRGGTSYYEQYF. In nucleotides, the sequence is TGTGCCACCAGCAGAGGGGGGACTAGCTATTACGAGCAGTACTTC.